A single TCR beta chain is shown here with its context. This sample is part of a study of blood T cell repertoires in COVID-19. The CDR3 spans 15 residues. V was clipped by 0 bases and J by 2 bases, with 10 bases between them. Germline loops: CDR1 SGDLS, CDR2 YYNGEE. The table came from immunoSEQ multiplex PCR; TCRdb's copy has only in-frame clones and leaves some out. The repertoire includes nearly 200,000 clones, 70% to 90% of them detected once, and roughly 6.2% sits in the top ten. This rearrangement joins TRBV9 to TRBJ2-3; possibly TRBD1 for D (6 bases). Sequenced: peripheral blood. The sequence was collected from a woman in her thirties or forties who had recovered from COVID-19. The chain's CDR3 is CASSVAWGHTDTQYF. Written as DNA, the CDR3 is TGTGCCAGCAGCGTAGCTTGGGGACACACAGATACGCAGTATTTT.